Listed here are 17 T cell receptor beta chains from one sample, sequenced in a study of blood T cell repertoires in COVID-19. The protocol was immunoSEQ multiplex PCR, while the TCRdb copy is restricted to in-frame clones and leaves out a portion. The table lists some 180,000 clones, approximately 91% of them singletons. The sample comprised peripheral blood. These receptor sequences come from a man younger than 35 with COVID-19, enrolled during active disease.

The chain couples TRBV27 to TRBJ2-2; D may be TRBD1 (6 bases). The germline CDR1 and CDR2 sequences are MNHEY and SMNVEV (reference sequence). CDR3 size: 14 residues. Trimming took 6 bases from V and 7 from J, leaving 15 bases between them. CDR3 sequence: CASSPSGVGGELFF. The DNA for the CDR3 is TGTGCCAGCAGCCCCTCAGGGGTAGGCGGGGAGCTGTTTTTT.

V and J are TRBV10-3 and TRBJ1-2; no clear D gene. The germline V gene has CDR1 ENHRY and CDR2 SYGVKD. V gave up 0 bases and J gave up 6 bases, with 14 bases separating them. The CDR3 totals 15 residues. The CDR3, as DNA: TGTGCCATCAGTGAGTCGATCCGGGAAAAGGATGGCTACACCTTC. As protein: CAISESIREKDGYTF.

The chain is built from TRBV7-6 and TRBJ1-1; the match to TRBD1 covers 12 bases. This CDR3 spans 18 amino acids. Germline V gene data show CDR1 as SGHVS and CDR2 as FNYEAQ. V shed 5 bases and J 5 bases; nucleotides not matched to a gene: 15. CDR3 residues: CASSPVPGQGATRTEAFF. Here the CDR3 DNA reads TGTGCCAGCAGCCCCGTCCCGGGACAGGGGGCGACGAGAACTGAAGCTTTCTTT.

The gene calls are TRBV30 and TRBJ1-3; D is perhaps TRBD1 (6 bases). V lost 4 bases and J 4 bases, leaving 11 bases between the germline ends. This CDR3 has 13 amino acids. Germline V gene sequence: CDR1 GTSNPN, CDR2 SVGIG (reference sequence). This CDR3 reads CAWTRGSGNTIYF. The CDR3 DNA reads as TGTGCCTGGACCAGGGGTTCCGGAAACACCATATATTTT.

The chain has TRBV2 and TRBJ2-2; TRBD2 matches 13 bases. This CDR3 contains 16 residues. Germline CDR1 is SNHLY and CDR2 is FYNNEI. V shed 6 bases, J shed 6 bases, and the junction held 7 bases outside the gene matches. The CDR3 loop reads CASRATSGRRAGELFF. CDR3 coding DNA: TGTGCCAGCAGGGCGACTAGCGGGAGGAGGGCCGGGGAGCTGTTTTTT.

The genes are TRBV28 and TRBJ1-5; a weak D match, TRBD1 (5 bases). The CDR3 covers 15 residues. The V and J ends lost 2 bases and 3 bases respectively, with 11 bases between them. CDR1 is MDHEN, CDR2 SYDVKM, per germline. CDR3 region: CASSLVRADNQPQHF. CDR3 DNA: TGTGCCAGCAGTTTAGTCAGGGCGGACAATCAGCCCCAGCATTTT. The variable domain in full, completed from reference TRBV28 and TRBJ1-5, reads DVKVTQSSRYLVKRTGEKVFLECVQDMDHENMFWYRQDPGLGLRLIYFSYDVKMKEKGDIPEGYSVSREKKERFSLILESASTNQTSMYLCASSLVRADNQPQHFGDGTRLSIL.

The chain carries TRBV14 and TRBJ2-7, with 15 positions matching TRBD2. This CDR3 comprises 17 residues. Germline CDR1 reads SGHDN; CDR2 reads FVKESK. The V gene end was trimmed by 2 bases and the J gene end by 2 bases; junction bases not matched to a gene: 4. The CDR3 DNA sequence: TGTGCCAGCAGCCAACGGTGGACTAGCGGGAGGGCCTACGAGCAGTACTTC. It specifies CASSQRWTSGRAYEQYF.

The chain combines TRBV6-5 with TRBJ2-7; a possible D gene is TRBD2 (6 bases). CDR3 length: 11 residues. V lost 2 bases to trimming and J lost 11 bases, with 10 bases between them. Looked up from germline, CDR1 is MNHEY and CDR2 is SVGAGI. This CDR3 reads CASSYGGNEYF. Here the CDR3 DNA reads TGTGCCAGCAGTTACGGGGGGAACGAGTACTTC.

This chain connects TRBV5-1 to TRBJ2-2; 7 bases fit TRBD1. With V trimmed by 0 bases and J by 7 bases, 9 bases remained unmatched. Germline CDR1 is SGHRS and CDR2 is YFSETQ. This CDR3 spans 16 amino acids. The CDR3 sequence: CASSLVHRGRDGELFF. As DNA, the CDR3 is TGCGCCAGCAGCTTGGTGCACAGGGGACGTGACGGGGAGCTGTTTTTT.

Remarks on this clone: Other nucleotide sequences in the sample specify the same CDR3. The chain joins TRBV6-5 to TRBJ1-2; 9 bases are a match to TRBD1. Per germline, CDR1 MNHEY and CDR2 SVGAGI. The CDR3 is 12 residues long. The V gene end was trimmed by 5 bases and the J gene end by 7 bases; junction bases not matched to a gene: 2. The CDR3 reads CASSRTGAGYTF. The CDR3 DNA follows: TGTGCCAGCAGTCGGACAGGGGCTGGCTACACCTTC.

The CDR3 nucleotides are TGTGCCAGCAGGTTTACAGCCGTTAATTCACCCCTCCACTTT. Translation gives CASRFTAVNSPLHF. This rearrangement joins TRBV28 to TRBJ1-6; D is unresolved. Germline V gives CDR1 MDHEN, CDR2 SYDVKM. CDR3 size: 14 residues. Trimming removed 6 bases at V and 6 bases at J, with 12 bases between.

The CDR3 sequence is CASSLRLEQFF. The CDR3 bases are TGTGCCAGCAGTTTGAGATTGGAGCAGTTCTTC. The rearrangement joins TRBV28 to TRBJ2-1; no reliable D call. There are 11 residues in the CDR3. The germline V gene encodes CDR1 MDHEN and CDR2 SYDVKM. Trimming took 3 bases from V and 10 from J, leaving 7 bases between them.

The chain employs TRBV7-9 and TRBJ2-1, with 13 bases aligning to TRBD2. The CDR3 sequence is 17 residues long. In germline, CDR1 is SEHNR, CDR2 FQNEAQ (reference sequence). V gave up 5 bases and J gave up 1 base; unmatched junction bases: 5. The DNA of the CDR3 is TGTGCCAGCAGCGATGGGACTAGCGGGACATCCTACAATGAGCAGTTCTTC. Protein product: CASSDGTSGTSYNEQFF.

This clone turned up a few times. This chain uses TRBV7-2 with TRBJ2-7, with 9 positions matching TRBD2. The CDR3 contains 17 residues. V was clipped by 1 base and J by 0 bases; unmatched bases: 7. Germline V gene data show CDR1 as SGHTA and CDR2 as FQGNSA. Here the CDR3 reads CASSLGVAGASSYEQYF. The DNA for the CDR3 is TGTGCCAGCAGCTTAGGGGTAGCGGGGGCCAGCTCCTACGAGCAGTACTTC.

The V gene is TRBV2, the J gene TRBJ2-7; TRBD1 might be the D (6 bases). V shed 8 bases and J shed 2 bases, with 13 bases lying between them. This CDR3 has 13 amino acids. Germline V gives CDR1 SNHLY, CDR2 FYNNEI. The CDR3 coding sequence is TGTGCCAGCGGCCAGGGGCCTACCTACGAGCAGTACTTC. It codes for CASGQGPTYEQYF.

This chain connects TRBV7-2 to TRBJ2-7, with 9 nucleotides matching TRBD2. Germline CDR1 is SGHTA and CDR2 is FQGNSA. Unmatched junction bases numbered 9, after V lost 2 bases and J lost 7 bases. The CDR3 is made up of 15 amino acids. CDR3 coding DNA: TGTGCCAGCAGCTTAAGTAGCGGGGGATCCGTTGAGCAGTACTTC. The encoded protein is CASSLSSGGSVEQYF.

This chain links TRBV3-1 (or the pseudogene TRBV3-2) with TRBJ1-2; unclear D gene. V shed 0 bases and J shed 2 bases, with 7 bases lying between them. Germline V lookup: CDR1 LGHDT, CDR2 YNNKEL (reference sequence). CDR3 size: 14 residues. CDR3 region: CASSQDSWNYGYTF. The DNA of the CDR3 is TGTGCCAGCAGCCAAGATAGCTGGAACTATGGCTACACCTTC.